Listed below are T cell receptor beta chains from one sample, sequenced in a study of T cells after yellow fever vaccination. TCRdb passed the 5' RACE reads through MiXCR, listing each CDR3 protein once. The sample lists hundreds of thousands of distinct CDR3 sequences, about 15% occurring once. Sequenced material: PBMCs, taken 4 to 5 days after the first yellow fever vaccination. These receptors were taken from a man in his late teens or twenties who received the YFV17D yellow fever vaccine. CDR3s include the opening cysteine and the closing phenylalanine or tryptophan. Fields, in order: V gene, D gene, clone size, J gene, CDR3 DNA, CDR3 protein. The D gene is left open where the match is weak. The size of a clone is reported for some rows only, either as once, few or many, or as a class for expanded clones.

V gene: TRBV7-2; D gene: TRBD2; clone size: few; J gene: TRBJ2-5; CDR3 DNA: TGTGCCAGCAGCTTAGGCCCCGCTAGCGGGGAGACCCAGTACTTC; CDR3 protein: CASSLGPASGETQYF
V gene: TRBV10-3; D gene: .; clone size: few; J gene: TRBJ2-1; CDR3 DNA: TGTGCCATCAGTGAGTCGGGCTTCTCCTACAATGAGCAGTTCTTC; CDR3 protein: CAISESGFSYNEQFF
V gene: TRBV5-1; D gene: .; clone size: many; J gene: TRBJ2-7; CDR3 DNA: TGCGCCAGCAGCTTGGGCAGCTCCTACGAGCAGTACTTC; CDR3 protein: CASSLGSSYEQYF
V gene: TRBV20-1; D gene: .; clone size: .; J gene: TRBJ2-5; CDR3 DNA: TGCAGTGCTAGAGTCCCTAACCAAGAGACCCAGTACTTC; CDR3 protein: CSARVPNQETQYF
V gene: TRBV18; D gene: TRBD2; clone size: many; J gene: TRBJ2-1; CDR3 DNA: TGTGCCAGCGGACCGCAGGGACTAGGGCTTCTTGAGCAGTTCTTC; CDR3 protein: CASGPQGLGLLEQFF
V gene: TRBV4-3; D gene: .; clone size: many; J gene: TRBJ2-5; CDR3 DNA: TGCGCCAGCAGCCAAGGGGCCGTTTTTCAAGAGACCCAGTACTTC; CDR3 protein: CASSQGAVFQETQYF
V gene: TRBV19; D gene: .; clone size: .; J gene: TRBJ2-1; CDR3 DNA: TGTGCCAGTAGTATAGCAGGGATCGGTCACAATGAGCAGTTCTTC; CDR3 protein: CASSIAGIGHNEQFF
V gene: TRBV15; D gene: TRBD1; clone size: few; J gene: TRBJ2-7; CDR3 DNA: TGTGCCACCAGCAGAGAGACAGGGGGCGTTGAGCAGTACTTC; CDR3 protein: CATSRETGGVEQYF
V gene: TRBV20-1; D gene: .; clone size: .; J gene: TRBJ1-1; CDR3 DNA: TGCAGTGCTAGAGATCCCCGACCGAACACTGAAGCTTTCTTT; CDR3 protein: CSARDPRPNTEAFF
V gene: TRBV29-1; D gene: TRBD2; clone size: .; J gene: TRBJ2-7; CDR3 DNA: TGCAGCGTTGAAGGACGGGGGGCCTACGAGCAGTACTTC; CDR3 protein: CSVEGRGAYEQYF
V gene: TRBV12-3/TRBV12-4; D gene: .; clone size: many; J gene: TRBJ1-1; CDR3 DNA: TGTGCCAGCAGTTTAAGGGGGTCGAGCACTGAAGCTTTCTTT; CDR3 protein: CASSLRGSSTEAFF
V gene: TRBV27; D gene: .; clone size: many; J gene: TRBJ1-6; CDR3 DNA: TGTGCCACCCGTGACCGTGGGGGTTCACCCCTCCACTTT; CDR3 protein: CATRDRGGSPLHF
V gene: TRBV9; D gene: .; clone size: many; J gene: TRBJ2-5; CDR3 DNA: TGTGCCAGCAGCGTGTCAAATCAAGAGACCCAGTACTTC; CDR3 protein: CASSVSNQETQYF
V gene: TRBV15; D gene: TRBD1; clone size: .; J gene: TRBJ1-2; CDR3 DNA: TGTGCCACCAGCAGAGAAGGGACAGTCCATGGCTACACCTTC; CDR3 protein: CATSREGTVHGYTF
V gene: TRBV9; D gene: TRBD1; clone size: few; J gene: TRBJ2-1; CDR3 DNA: TGTGCCAGCAGCGTAGAAGGGACAGGGGGCCCGGATGAGCAGTTCTTC; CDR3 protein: CASSVEGTGGPDEQFF
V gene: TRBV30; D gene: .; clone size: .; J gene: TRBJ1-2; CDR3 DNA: TGTGCCCGGGACCGAGGCCACTATGGCTACACCTTC; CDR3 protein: CARDRGHYGYTF
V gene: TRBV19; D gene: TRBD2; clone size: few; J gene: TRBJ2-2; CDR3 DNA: TGTGCCAGTAGTCAAGGACTAGTCCCCGGGGAGCTGTTTTTT; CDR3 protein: CASSQGLVPGELFF
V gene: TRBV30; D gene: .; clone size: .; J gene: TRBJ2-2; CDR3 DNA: TGTGCCTGGAGTGTACCCGGCACGAACACCGGGGAGCTGTTTTTT; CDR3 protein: CAWSVPGTNTGELFF
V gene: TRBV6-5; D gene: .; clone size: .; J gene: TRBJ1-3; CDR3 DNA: TGTGCCAGCAGTTACTCGTGGGGGGGCGCCGGAAACACCATATATTTT; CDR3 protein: CASSYSWGGAGNTIYF
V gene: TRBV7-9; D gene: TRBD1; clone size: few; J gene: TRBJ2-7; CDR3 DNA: TGTGCCAGCAGCTTTTGGACAGGGGGCTCCTACGAGCAGTACTTC; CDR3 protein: CASSFWTGGSYEQYF
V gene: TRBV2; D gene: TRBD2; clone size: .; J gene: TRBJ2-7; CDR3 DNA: TGTGCCAGCAGTGATACTGGACTAGCCCCCATAGGCTACGAGCAGTACTTC; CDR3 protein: CASSDTGLAPIGYEQYF
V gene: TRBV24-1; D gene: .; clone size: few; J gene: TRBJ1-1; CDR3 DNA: TGTGCCACCAGTGATTTGAGGACAAGAGAAGCTTTCTTT; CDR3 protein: CATSDLRTREAFF
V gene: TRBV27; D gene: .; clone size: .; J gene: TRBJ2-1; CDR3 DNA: TGTGCCAGCAATGGGGGGGGGCGATACAATGAGCAGTTCTTC; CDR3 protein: CASNGGGRYNEQFF
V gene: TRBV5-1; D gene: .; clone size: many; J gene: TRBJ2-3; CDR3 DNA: TGCGCCAGCAGCTTGGCCTTCTCGGGGTATGGAGATACGCAGTATTTT; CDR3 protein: CASSLAFSGYGDTQYF
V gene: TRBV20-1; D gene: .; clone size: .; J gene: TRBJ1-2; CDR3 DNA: TGCAGTGCTCGTCGGCAGGCATATGGCTACACCTTC; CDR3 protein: CSARRQAYGYTF
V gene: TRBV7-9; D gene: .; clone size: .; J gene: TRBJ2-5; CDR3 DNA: TGTGCCAGCAGCCAGAACGCGGGAGAGACCCAGTACTTC; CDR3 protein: CASSQNAGETQYF
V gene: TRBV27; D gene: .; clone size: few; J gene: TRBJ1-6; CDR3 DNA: TGTGCCAGCGGTTACAGGGTGAATTCACCCCTCCACTTT; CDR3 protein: CASGYRVNSPLHF
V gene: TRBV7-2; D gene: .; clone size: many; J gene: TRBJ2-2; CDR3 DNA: TGTGCCAGCAGCTTAGGGGGGCCGGGGACCGGGGAGCTGTTTTTT; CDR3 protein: CASSLGGPGTGELFF
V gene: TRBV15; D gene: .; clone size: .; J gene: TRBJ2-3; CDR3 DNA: TGTGCCACCAGGCCGCGGGGCCAACTCACAGATACGCAGTATTTT; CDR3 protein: CATRPRGQLTDTQYF
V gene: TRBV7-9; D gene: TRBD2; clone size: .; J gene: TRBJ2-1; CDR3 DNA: TGTGCCAGCAGCCCTCGACTAGCGTCCTCCTACAATGAGCAGTTCTTC; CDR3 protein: CASSPRLASSYNEQFF
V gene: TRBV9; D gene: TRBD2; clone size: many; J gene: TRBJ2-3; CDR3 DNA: TGTGCCAGCAGCTTTAGCGGGGGGGCCACAGATACGCAGTATTTT; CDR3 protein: CASSFSGGATDTQYF
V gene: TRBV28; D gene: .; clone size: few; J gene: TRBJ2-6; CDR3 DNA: TGTGCCAGCAGTACCGCAGGGCGCGGGGCCAACGTCCTGACTTTC; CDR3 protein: CASSTAGRGANVLTF
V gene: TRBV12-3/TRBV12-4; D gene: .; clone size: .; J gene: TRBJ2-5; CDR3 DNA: TGTGCCAGCAGTTTAGTATGGGCCCTGGAGACCCAGTACTTC; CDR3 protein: CASSLVWALETQYF
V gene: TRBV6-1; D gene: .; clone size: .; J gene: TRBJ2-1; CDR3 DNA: TGTGCCAGCAGTGAAGGGGGGGTATCCTACAATGAGCAGTTCTTC; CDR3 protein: CASSEGGVSYNEQFF
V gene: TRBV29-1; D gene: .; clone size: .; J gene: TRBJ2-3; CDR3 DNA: TGCAGCGTTGAAGATCGGTACAAGAGCCCGCAAGTTACGCAGTATTTT; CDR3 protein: CSVEDRYKSPQVTQYF
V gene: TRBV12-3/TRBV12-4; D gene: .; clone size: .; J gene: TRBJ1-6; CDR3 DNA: TGTGCCAGCAGTTCCGGGGTTCCTGGTTCACCCCTCCACTTT; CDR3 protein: CASSSGVPGSPLHF
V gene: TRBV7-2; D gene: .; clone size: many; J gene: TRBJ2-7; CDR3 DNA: TGTGCCAGCAGCTTTTCCGGGACGAACCCTTACGAGCAGTACTTC; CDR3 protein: CASSFSGTNPYEQYF
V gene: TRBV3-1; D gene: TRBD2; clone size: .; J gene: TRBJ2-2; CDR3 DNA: TGTGCCAGCAGCCAAGCCCCGACTAGCTCGAACACCGGGGAGCTGTTTTTT; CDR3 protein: CASSQAPTSSNTGELFF